The present T cell receptor beta chain was sequenced within a study of CD8 T cells in ankylosing spondylitis. General study findings and limits: Previous work reported some of these motif variants in the synovial fluid and blood of reactive arthritis. Matched synovial fluid from ankylosing spondylitis patients was reported to be enriched for disease-linked clones. Blood from ankylosing spondylitis patients appeared to carry a characteristic roughly eight-variant TCR beta motif.

In making TCR beta libraries, quantitative 5'-RACE with molecular barcodes was used. TCRdb called the 5' RACE reads again in MiXCR, with one record for every CDR3 protein. The table shows some 270,000 distinct CDR3 sequences, with about 18% occurring only once. Note on this clonotype: Its antigen is unidentified.

This TCR was recovered from a male donor with ankylosing spondylitis or in good health (not recorded which). The sample was blood, either unsorted or a sorted T cell fraction (not recorded which).

The CDR3: CASSLFGGQDGELFF. CDR3 coding DNA: TGCGCCAGCAGCTTGTTCGGGGGGCAGGACGGGGAGCTGTTTTTT. The chain carries TRBV5-1 and TRBJ2-2, with TRBD2 as a possible D gene (7 bases). Looked up from germline, CDR1 is SGHRS and CDR2 is YFSETQ. CDR3 length: 15 amino acids. Trimming removed 1 base at V and 7 bases at J, with 14 bases between.